Only a few counts were recorded for the clone carrying this TCR beta chain. The antigen remains undetermined. Trimming removed 1 base at V and 0 bases at J, with 22 bases between. Per germline, CDR1 DFQATT and CDR2 SNEGSKA (reference sequence). The CDR3 is made up of 19 amino acids. This specimen belongs to a study of T-cell reconstitution after alpha-beta-depleted transplantation in children. Whole-study results and caveats: The high TCRbeta diversity at day 60 in some patients came from surviving recipient T cells and thymic progenitors.

Using unique molecular identifiers, the investigators prepared the TCRbeta library. TCRdb reprocessed the PCR reads with MiXCR, giving one entry per CDR3 protein. This table has 540,000 or so distinct CDR3 sequences, 23% appearing once. The source of this sequence is a boy in the first two years of life who had a stem cell transplant for acute myeloid leukemia, so the T cells may come from the graft donor. This chain uses TRBV20-1 with TRBJ2-4, with D tentatively TRBD2 (6 bases). Specimen: PBMCs, mostly from graft donor cells, collected 360 days after TCRalphabeta/CD19-depleted stem cell transplant. CDR3 protein: CSARAAGRGGDLAKNIQYF. Written as DNA, the CDR3 is TGCAGTGCTAGAGCGGCGGGGCGGGGAGGTGATCTAGCCAAAAACATTCAGTACTTC.